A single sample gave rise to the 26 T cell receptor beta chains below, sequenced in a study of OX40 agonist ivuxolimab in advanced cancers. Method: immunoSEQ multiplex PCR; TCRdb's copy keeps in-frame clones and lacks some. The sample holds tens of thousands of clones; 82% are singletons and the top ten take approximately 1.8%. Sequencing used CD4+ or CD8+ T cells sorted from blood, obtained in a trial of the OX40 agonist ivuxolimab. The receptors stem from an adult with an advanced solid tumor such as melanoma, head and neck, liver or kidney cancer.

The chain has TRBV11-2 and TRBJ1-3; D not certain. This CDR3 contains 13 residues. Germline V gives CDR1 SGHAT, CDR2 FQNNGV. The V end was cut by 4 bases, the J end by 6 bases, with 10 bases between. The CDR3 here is CASSSLSQNTIYF. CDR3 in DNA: TGTGCCAGCAGCTCCCTCTCTCAAAACACCATATATTTT.

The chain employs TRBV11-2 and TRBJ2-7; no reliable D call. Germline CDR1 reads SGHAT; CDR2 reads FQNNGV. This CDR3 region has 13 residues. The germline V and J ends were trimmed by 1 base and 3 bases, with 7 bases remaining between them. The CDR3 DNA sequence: TGTGCCAGCAGCTTAGTTCCGGTCTACGAGCAGTACTTC. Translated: CASSLVPVYEQYF.

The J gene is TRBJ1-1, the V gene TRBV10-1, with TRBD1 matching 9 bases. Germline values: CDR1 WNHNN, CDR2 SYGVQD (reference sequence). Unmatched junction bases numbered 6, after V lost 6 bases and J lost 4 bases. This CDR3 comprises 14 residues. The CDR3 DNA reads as TGCGCCAGCAGCCGGGACAGGGTGGGCACTGAAGCTTTCTTT. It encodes CASSRDRVGTEAFF.

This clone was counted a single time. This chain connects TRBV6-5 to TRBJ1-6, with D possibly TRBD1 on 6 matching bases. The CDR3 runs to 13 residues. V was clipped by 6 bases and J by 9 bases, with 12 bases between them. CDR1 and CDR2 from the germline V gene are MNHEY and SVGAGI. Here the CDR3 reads CASRTTGFSPLHF. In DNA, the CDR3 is TGTGCCAGCAGGACGACAGGTTTTTCACCCCTCCACTTT.

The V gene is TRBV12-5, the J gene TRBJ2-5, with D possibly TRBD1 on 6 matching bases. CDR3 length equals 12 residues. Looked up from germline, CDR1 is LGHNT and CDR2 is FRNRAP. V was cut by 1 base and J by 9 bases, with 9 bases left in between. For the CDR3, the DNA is TGTGCTAGTGGTTTGGATAACAGGGCCCAGTACTTC. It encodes CASGLDNRAQYF. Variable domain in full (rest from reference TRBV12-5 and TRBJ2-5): DARVTQTPRHKVTEMGQEVTMRCQPILGHNTVFWYRQTMMQGLELLAYFRNRAPLDDSGMPKDRFSAEMPDATLATLKIQPSEPRDSAVYFCASGLDNRAQYFGPGTRLLVL.

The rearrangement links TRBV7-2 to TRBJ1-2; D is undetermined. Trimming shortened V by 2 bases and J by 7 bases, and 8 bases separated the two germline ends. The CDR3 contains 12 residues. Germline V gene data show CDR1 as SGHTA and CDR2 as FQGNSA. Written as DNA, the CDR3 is TGTGCCAGCAGCTTAAATTCTGGTGGCTACACCTTC. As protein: CASSLNSGGYTF.

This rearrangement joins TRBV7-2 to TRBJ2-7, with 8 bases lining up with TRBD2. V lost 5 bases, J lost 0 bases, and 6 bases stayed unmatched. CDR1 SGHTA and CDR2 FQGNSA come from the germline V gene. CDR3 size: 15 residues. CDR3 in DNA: TGTGCCAGCAGCCCGCGGGGGGCTAGCTCCTACGAGCAGTACTTC. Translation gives CASSPRGASSYEQYF.

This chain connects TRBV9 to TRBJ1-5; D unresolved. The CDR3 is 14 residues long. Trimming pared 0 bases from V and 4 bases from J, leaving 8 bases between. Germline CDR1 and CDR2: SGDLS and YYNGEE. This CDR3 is CASSVGNGNQPQHF. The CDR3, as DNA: TGTGCCAGCAGCGTAGGAAACGGGAATCAGCCCCAGCATTTT.

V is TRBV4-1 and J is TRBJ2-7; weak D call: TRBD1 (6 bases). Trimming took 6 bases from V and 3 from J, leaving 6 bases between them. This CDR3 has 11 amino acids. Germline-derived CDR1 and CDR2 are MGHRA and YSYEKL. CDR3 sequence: CASRTGYEQYF. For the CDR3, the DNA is TGCGCCAGCAGGACAGGCTACGAGCAGTACTTC.

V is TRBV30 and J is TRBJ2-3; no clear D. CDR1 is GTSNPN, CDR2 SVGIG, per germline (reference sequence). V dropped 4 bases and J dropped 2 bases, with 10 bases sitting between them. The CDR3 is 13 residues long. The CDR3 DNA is TGTGCCTGGACAGAGGATAACACAGATACGCAGTATTTT. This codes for CAWTEDNTDTQYF. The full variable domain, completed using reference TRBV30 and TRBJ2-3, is SQTIHQWPATLVQPVGSPLSLECTVEGTSNPNLYWYRQAAGRGLQLLFYSVGIGQISSEVPQNLSASRPQDRQFILSSKKLLLSDSGFYLCAWTEDNTDTQYFGPGTRLTVL.

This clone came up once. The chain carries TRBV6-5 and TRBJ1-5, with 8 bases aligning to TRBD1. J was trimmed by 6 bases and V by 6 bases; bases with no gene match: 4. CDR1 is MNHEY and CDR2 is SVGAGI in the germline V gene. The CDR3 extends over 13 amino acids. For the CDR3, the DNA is TGTGCCAGCAGGGACAGGGTCCCTCAGCCCCAGCATTTT. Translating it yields CASRDRVPQPQHF.

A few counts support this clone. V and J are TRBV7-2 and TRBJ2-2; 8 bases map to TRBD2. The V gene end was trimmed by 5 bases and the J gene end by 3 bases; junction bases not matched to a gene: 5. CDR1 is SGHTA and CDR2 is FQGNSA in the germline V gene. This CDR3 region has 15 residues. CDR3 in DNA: TGTGCCAGCAGCCTCGCGGGGGGCCACACCGGGGAGCTGTTTTTT. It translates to CASSLAGGHTGELFF.

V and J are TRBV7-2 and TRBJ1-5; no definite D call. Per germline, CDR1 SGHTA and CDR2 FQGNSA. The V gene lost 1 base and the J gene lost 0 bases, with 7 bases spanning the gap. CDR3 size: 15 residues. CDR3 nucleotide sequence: TGTGCCAGCAGCTTAGGTGGACTTAGCAATCAGCCCCAGCATTTT. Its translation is CASSLGGLSNQPQHF.

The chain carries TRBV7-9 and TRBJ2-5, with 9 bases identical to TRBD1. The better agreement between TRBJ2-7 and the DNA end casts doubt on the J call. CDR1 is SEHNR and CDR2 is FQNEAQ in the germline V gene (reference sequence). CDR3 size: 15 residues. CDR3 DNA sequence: TGTGCCAGCAGCGCGCGGGGGACAGGGATCTACGAGCAGTACTTC. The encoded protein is CASSARGTGIYEQYF.

CDR3 DNA sequence: TGCGCCAGCAGCCAATACTCCGGGACAGGGGTGATGGCTAATGAAAAACTGTTTTTT. Its protein product is CASSQYSGTGVMANEKLFF. V is TRBV4-1 and J is TRBJ1-4, with TRBD1 identical over 10 bases. The trim removed 2 bases at V and 3 bases at J, leaving 12 bases unmatched. This CDR3 comprises 19 residues. Looked up from germline, CDR1 is MGHRA and CDR2 is YSYEKL.

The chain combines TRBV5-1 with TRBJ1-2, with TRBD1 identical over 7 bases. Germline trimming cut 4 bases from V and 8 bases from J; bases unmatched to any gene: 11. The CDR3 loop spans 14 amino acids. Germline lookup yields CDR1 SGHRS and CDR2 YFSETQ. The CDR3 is CASSLRGMLSGYTF. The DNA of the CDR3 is TGCGCCAGCAGCCTCAGGGGGATGTTGAGCGGCTACACCTTC. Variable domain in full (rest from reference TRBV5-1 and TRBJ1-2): KAGVTQTPRYLIKTRGQQVTLSCSPISGHRSVSWYQQTPGQGLQFLFEYFSETQRNKGNFPGRFSGRQFSNSRSEMNVSTLELGDSALYLCASSLRGMLSGYTFGSGTRLTVV.

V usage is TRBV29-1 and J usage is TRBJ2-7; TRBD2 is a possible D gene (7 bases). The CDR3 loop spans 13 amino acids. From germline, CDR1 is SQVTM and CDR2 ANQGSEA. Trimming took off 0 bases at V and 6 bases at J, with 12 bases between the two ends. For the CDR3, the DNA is TGCAGCGTTGAAGAAGGGGGGGGAGGCGAGCAGTACTTC. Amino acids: CSVEEGGGGEQYF.

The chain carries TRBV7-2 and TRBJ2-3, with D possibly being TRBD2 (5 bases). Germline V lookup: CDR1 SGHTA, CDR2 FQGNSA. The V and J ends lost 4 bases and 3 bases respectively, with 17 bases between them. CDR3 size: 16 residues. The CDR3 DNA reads TGTGCCAGCAGCTCTCATTCCCCCAGAGGGACAGATACGCAGTATTTT. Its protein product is CASSSHSPRGTDTQYF.

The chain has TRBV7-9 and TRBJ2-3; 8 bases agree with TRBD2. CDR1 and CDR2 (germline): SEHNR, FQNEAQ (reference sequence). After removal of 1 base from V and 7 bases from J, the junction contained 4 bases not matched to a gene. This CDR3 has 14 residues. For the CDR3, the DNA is TGTGCCAGCAGCTTAGGTCCGGGGGGGAATACGCAGTATTTT. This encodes CASSLGPGGNTQYF.

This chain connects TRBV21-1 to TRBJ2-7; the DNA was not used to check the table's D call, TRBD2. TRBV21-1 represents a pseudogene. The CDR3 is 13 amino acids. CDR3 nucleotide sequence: TGTGCCAGCACCTCATCCCTCCCGGACTACGGACGTTTC. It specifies CASTSSLPDYGRF.

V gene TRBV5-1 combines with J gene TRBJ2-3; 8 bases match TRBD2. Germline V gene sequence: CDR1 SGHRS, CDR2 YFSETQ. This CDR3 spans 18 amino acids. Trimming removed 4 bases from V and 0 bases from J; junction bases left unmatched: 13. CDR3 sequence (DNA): TGCGCCAGCAGCGCCCTGCCGGGGGGGCCCCCCAGCACAGATACGCAGTATTTT. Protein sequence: CASSALPGGPPSTDTQYF.

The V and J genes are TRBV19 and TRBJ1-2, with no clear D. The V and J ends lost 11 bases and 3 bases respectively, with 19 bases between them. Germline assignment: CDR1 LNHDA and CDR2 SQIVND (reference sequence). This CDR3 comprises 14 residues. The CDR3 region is CASLPLGRDYGYTF. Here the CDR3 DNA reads TGTGCCTCCCTACCTCTAGGGAGAGACTATGGCTACACCTTC.

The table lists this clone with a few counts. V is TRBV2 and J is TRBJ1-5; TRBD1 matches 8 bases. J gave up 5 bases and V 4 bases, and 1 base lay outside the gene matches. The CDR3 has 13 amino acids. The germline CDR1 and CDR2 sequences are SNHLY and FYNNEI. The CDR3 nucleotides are TGTGCCAGCAGTGGGACAGGGCATCAGCCCCAGCATTTT. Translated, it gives CASSGTGHQPQHF.

The CDR3 region has the DNA TGTGCCATCAGTGAGACAGGGCCCGAATTCGGCATTCAGTACTTC. Amino acid sequence: CAISETGPEFGIQYF. The genes are TRBV10-3 and TRBJ2-4, with D maybe TRBD1 (6 bases). Per germline, CDR1 ENHRY and CDR2 SYGVKD. CDR3 length: 15 amino acids. Between the trimmed V and J ends, which lost 2 bases and 9 bases, there was a span of 17 bases.

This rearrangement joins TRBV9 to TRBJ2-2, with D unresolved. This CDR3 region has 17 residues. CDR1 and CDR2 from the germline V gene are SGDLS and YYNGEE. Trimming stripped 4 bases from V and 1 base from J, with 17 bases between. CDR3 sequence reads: CASSPEAAIRNTGELFF. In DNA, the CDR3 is TGTGCCAGCAGCCCCGAGGCGGCCATTCGGAACACCGGGGAGCTGTTTTTT.

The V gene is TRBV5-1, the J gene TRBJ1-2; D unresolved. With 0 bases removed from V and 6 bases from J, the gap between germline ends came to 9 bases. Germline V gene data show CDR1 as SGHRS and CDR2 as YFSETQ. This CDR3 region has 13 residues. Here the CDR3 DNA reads TGCGCCAGCAGCTTGGGGTACAGAGATGGCTACACCTTC. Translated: CASSLGYRDGYTF.